The present entry profiles one TCR beta chain with its context. This clonotype has only a few counts. Its antigen remains unidentified. There are no base qualities to consult, and no much larger clone falls within one base. This sample stems from a study of CD8 T cells in ankylosing spondylitis (dated by TCRdb to the late 2010s). Broadly, across the study: The study set out to find disease-linked TCR variants by profiling T cell receptor beta repertoires in ankylosing spondylitis patients and healthy donors. The full study cohort was made up of about 24 ankylosing spondylitis patients and over 90 healthy donors. Peripheral blood was sampled, and synovial fluid was also collected from ankylosing spondylitis patients. Study-wide findings and limitations: The disease-linked clones were reported as significantly enriched in matched synovial fluid samples from ankylosing spondylitis patients. Blood from ankylosing spondylitis patients appeared to be characterized by a TCR beta motif made up of several highly homologous amino acid variants. The disease-linked clones showed a CD8+ phenotype and occurred at relatively low frequencies in peripheral blood. Some motif variants were previously reported in synovial fluid and blood of reactive arthritis patients, suggesting common disease-initiation mechanisms.

Including the terminal cysteine and phenylalanine, the CDR3 comprises 15 residues. Only the CDR3 DNA stays, 45 bases, in frame from base 1. Trimmed from V: 6 bases; trimmed from J: 4 bases; junction bases lacking a gene match: 9. The sample was run on an Illumina HiSeq 2500. TCR beta libraries were prepared by quantitative 5'-RACE with molecular barcodes. Per the authors' processing: A new computational method based on a probabilistic model of VDJ rearrangement was used to identify disease-linked TCR variants. TCRdb passed the public sequencing reads through fastp at Q25 and MiXCR, retaining productive beta sequences. Each CDR3 protein gets just one entry, which takes the most common genes and DNA from the rows behind it. The V and J calls were not made by the authors but by TCRdb's processing. This sample has fewer than 250,000 distinct CDR3 sequences in its table, and approximately 30% of those were observed once. Together, the top ten hold 3.5% to 4.5% of the sample.

The receptor chain draws on TRBV12-3 or TRBV12-4 and TRBJ2-5, with 9 bases aligning to TRBD1. The receptor comes from a male donor with ankylosing spondylitis or in good health (not recorded which). Sequenced input: blood, either unsorted or a sorted T cell fraction (not recorded which). The bases read TGTGCCAGCAGCCAAGGGGACAGGGTAGGAGAGACCCAGTACTTC. The encoded protein is CASSQGDRVGETQYF.